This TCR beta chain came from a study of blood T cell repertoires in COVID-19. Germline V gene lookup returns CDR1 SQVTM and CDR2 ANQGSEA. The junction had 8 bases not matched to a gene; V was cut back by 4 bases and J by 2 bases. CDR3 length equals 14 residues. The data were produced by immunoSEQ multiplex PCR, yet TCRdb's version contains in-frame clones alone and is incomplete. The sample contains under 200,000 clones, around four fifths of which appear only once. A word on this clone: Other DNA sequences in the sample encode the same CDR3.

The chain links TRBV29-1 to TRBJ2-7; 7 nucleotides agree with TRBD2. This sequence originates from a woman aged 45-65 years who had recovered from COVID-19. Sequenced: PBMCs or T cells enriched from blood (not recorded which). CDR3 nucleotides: TGCAGCGTTGGACCTACCGGGGGGACCTACGAGCAGTACTTC. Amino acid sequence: CSVGPTGGTYEQYF.